Reported below is one TCR beta chain. As yet, its antigen is unknown. This sample is part of a study of cytomegalovirus exposure and HLA in healthy donors. Overall study findings and caveats: The authors judged a highly shared variant cluster likely a sequencing artifact. Presence/absence analyses rested on an assumption that sequencing depth was roughly uniform across donors.

The CDR3 loop spans 14 amino acids. In germline, CDR1 is MNHNS, CDR2 SASEGT. The V gene lost 3 bases and the J gene lost 4 bases, with 12 bases spanning the gap. Primers for the PCR totalled 60 Vbeta and 13 Jbeta. Data came from immunoSEQ multiplex PCR; TCRdb stores just in-frame clones and leaves some out. The sample records some 120,000 clones, around 83% being singletons. The clonotype originates from a man between 25 and 39 years old in good health and CMV-seropositive. The rearrangement joins TRBV6-1 to TRBJ1-2; D is perhaps TRBD1 (5 bases). The sequenced sample was PBMCs. The CDR3 reads CASSEGLRAYGYTF. For the CDR3, the DNA is TGTGCCAGCAGTGAGGGACTACGAGCCTATGGCTACACCTTC.